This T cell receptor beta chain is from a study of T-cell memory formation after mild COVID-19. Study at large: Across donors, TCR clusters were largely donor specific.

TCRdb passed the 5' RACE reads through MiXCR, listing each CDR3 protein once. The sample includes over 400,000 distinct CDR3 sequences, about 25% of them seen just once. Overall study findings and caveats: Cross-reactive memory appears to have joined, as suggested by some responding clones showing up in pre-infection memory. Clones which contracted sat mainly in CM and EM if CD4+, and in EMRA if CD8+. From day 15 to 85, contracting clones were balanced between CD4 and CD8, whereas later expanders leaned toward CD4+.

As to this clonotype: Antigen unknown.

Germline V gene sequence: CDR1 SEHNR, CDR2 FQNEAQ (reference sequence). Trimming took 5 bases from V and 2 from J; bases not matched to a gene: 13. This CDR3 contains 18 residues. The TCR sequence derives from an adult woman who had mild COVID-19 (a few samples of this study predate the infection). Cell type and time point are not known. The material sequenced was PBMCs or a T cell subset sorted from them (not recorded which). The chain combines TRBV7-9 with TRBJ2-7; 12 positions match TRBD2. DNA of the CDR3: TGTGCCAGCAGCGCCACCCCGGGACTAGCGGGTTCTACCTACGAGCAGTACTTC. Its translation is CASSATPGLAGSTYEQYF. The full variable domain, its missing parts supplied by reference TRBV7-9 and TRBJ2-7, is DTGVSQNPRHKITKRGQNVTFRCDPISEHNRLYWYRQTLGQGPEFLTYFQNEAQLEKSRLLSDRFSAERPKGSFSTLEIQRTEQGDSAMYLCASSATPGLAGSTYEQYFGPGTRLTVT.